This TCR beta chain was found in a study of brain metastases from non-small cell lung cancer. Germline V gene data show CDR1 as MNHEY and CDR2 as SVGEGT. This CDR3 has 12 amino acids. V was cut by 5 bases and J by 5 bases, with 10 bases left in between. The data were produced by immunoSEQ multiplex PCR, yet TCRdb's version contains in-frame clones alone and is incomplete. This sample carries roughly 430 clones, around 77% of them seen once, and the ten largest clones take approximately 60%. Turning to this clone: What it binds is unknown. The sample has other DNA sequences that encode this CDR3 too.

Study-wide findings and caveats: T-cell infiltration was lower in brain metastases than primaries (P < 0.001). Brain metastases shared most TCR repertoire with primaries, with sparse T cells. Expanded T-cell clones appeared in approximately 60% of brain metastases over primaries.

The chain joins TRBV6-2 or TRBV6-3 to TRBJ2-7; D call uncertain. Sequencing was done on a sample of tissue from a brain metastasis. The sequence came from a donor aged 40 or over with non-small cell lung cancer. This CDR3 is CASSPGGDEQYF. CDR3 bases: TGTGCCAGCAGTCCGGGTGGAGACGAGCAGTACTTC.